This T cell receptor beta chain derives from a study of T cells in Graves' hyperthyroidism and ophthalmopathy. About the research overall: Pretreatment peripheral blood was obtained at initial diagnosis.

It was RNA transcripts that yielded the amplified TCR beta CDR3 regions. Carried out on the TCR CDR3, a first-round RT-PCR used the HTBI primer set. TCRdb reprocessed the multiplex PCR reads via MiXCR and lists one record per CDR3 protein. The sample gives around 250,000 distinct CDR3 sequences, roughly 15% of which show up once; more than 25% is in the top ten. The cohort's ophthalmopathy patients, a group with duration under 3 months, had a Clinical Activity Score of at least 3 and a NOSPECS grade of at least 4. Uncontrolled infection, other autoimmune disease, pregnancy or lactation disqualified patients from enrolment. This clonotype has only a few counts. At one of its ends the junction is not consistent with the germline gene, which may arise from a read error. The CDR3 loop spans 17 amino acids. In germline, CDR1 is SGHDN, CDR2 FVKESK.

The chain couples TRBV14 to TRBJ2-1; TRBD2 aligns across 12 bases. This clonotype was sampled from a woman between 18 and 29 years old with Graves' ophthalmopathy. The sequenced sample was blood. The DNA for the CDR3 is TGTGCCAGCAGCCCCCCGACTAGCGGGGGTTGGTACAGTGAGCAGTTCTTC. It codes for CASSPPTSGGWYSEQFF. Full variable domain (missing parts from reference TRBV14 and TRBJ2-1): EAGVTQFPSHSVIEKGQTVTLRCDPISGHDNLYWYRRVMGKEIKFLLHFVKESKQDESGMPNNRFLAERTGGTYSTLKVQPAELEDSGVYFCASSPPTSGGWYSEQFFGPGTRLTVL.